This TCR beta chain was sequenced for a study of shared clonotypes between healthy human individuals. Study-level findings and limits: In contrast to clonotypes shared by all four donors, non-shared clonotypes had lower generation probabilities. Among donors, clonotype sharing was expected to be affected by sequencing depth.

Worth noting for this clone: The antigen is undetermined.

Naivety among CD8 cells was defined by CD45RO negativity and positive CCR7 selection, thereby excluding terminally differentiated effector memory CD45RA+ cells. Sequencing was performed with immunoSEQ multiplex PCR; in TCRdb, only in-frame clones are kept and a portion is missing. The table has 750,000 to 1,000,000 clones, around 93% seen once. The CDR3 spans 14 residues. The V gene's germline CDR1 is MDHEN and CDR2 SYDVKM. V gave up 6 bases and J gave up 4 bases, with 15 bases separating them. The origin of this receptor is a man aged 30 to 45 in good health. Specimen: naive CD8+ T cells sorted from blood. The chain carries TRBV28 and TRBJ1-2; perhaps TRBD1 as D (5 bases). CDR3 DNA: TGTGCCAGCAGCCGAGACAGAGAAATCTATGGCTACACCTTC. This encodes CASSRDREIYGYTF.